The 22 T cell receptor beta chains reported below all come from one sample, sequenced in a study of molecular identifiers for immune sequencing clone quantification. TCRdb ran MiXCR on the PCR reads and lists one entry per CDR3 protein. This table holds 65,000 or so distinct CDR3 sequences, approximately 17% found once. The sequencing input was naive CD8+ T cells from blood, with Jurkat cell RNA spiked in. The subset is: FACS-sorted CD8+CD4-CCR7+CD45RA+ naive T cells. The receptors were sampled from a human donor in good health. Some libraries in this study had Jurkat cell RNA spiked in.

This clonotype was picked up many times. The J gene is TRBJ1-1, the V gene TRBV28; 12 bases fit TRBD1. The CDR3 spans 18 residues. Germline trimming cut 4 bases from V and 4 bases from J; bases unmatched to any gene: 13. The germline gives CDR1 MDHEN, CDR2 SYDVKM. CDR3 region: CASSSPARDRGRGTEAFF. The CDR3 nucleotides read TGTGCCAGCAGTTCGCCGGCCCGGGACAGGGGGCGCGGCACTGAAGCTTTCTTT.

In this sample, this clonotype turned up many times. The chain combines TRBV13 with TRBJ2-6; 14 bases are shared with TRBD2. CDR3 length: 18 residues. Germline V gene lookup returns CDR1 PRHDT and CDR2 FYEKMQ (reference sequence). The V segment lost 5 bases and the J segment 3 bases; nucleotides outside the gene matches: 6. CDR3 bases: TGTGCCAGCAGCCGCGGGACTAGCGGGAGTATTGGGGCCAACGTCCTGACTTTC. This gives the protein CASSRGTSGSIGANVLTF.

This clonotype appeared a few times. This may come from a read error, since a much larger clone is one base off. The chain uses TRBV28 and TRBJ2-7; 9 bases are shared with TRBD1. Germline lookup yields CDR1 MDHEN and CDR2 SYDVKM. The CDR3 sequence is 14 residues long. The CDR3 loop reads CASSTGTGTYEQCF. The CDR3 DNA reads as TGTGCCAGCAGTACCGGGACAGGGACCTACGAGCAGTGCTTC.

Comments on this clonotype: This sequence may be a read error, since a much larger clone differs from it by one base. The chain is built from TRBV3-1 and TRBJ2-7; TRBD1 matches at 7 bases. The CDR3 extends over 15 amino acids. Germline V gene lookup returns CDR1 LGHDT and CDR2 YNNKEL (reference sequence). CDR3: CASSQITGVAYERYF. CDR3 in DNA: TGTGCCAGCAGTCAAATCACAGGGGTAGCCTACGAGCGGTACTTC.

Notes on this clonotype: Just one base apart from a much larger clone, this may be a read error. Because it lacks the conserved phenylalanine or tryptophan at the end, this CDR3 is likely a read error. The gene calls are TRBV11-2 and TRBJ2-7; possibly TRBD2 for D (5 bases). This CDR3 has 15 residues. V dropped 6 bases and J dropped 6 bases, with 21 bases sitting between them. CDR1 is SGHAT, CDR2 FQNNGV, per germline. CDR3 coding DNA: TGTGCCAGCAGGCCTATCACTAGTCGCCCCTCCGAGCAGTACCTC. Its protein is CASRPITSRPSEQYL.

This clonotype was counted many times. V and J are TRBV20-1 and TRBJ2-7, with 11 bases aligning to TRBD2. The length of the CDR3 is 17 residues. Per germline, CDR1 DFQATT and CDR2 SNEGSKA (reference sequence). The junction had 11 bases not matched to a gene; V was cut back by 4 bases and J by 0 bases. The DNA of the CDR3 is TGCAGTGCTAAGAAGTGGACTAGCGGGTGGGGCTCCTACGAGCAGTACTTC. This codes for CSAKKWTSGWGSYEQYF.

This clonotype appeared a few times. V gene TRBV28 combines with J gene TRBJ2-1; either TRBD1 or TRBD2 may fit D (5 bases each). Germline V gene lookup returns CDR1 MDHEN and CDR2 SYDVKM. V lost 3 bases and J lost 7, with 19 bases in between. The CDR3 sequence is 16 residues long. The CDR3 sequence is CASSFSVSYGANEQFF. CDR3 in DNA: TGTGCCAGCAGTTTTTCGGTTTCTTACGGGGCAAATGAGCAGTTCTTC.

As regards this clonotype: A read error may be the cause here, since a much bigger clone is one base away. V is TRBV11-2 and J is TRBJ2-3; TRBD2 is a possible D gene (5 bases). Looked up from germline, CDR1 is SGHAT and CDR2 is FQNNGV. The CDR3 extends over 16 amino acids. The V end was cut by 0 bases, the J end by 3 bases, with 13 bases between. CDR3 loop: CASSLEFGVETDTQYF. The CDR3 DNA is TGTGCCAGCAGCTTAGAGTTCGGGGTGGAAACAGATACGCAGTATTTT. The full variable domain, in which reference TRBV11-2 and TRBJ2-3 provide the parts outside the CDR3, is EAGVAQSPRYKIIEKRQSVAFWCNPISGHATLYWYQQILGQGPKLLIQFQNNGVVDDSQLPKDRFSAERLKGVDSTLKIQPAKLEDSAVYLCASSLEFGVETDTQYFGPGTRLTVL.

This clonotype was seen a single time. The conserved final phenylalanine or tryptophan is absent from the CDR3, which likely points to a read error. This chain connects TRBV13 to TRBJ2-3; tentatively, D is TRBD2 (6 bases). CDR3 length equals 17 residues. Germline V gene sequence: CDR1 PRHDT, CDR2 FYEKMQ (reference sequence). In nucleotides, the CDR3 is TGTGCCGGCAGCTTAGGCCTTCGTAGCGGAACCACAGATACGCAGTATCTT. Translated, it gives CAGSLGLRSGTTDTQYL.

In this sample, this clonotype turned up many times. This rearrangement joins TRBV7-9 to TRBJ2-2; D not certain. CDR3 length equals 14 residues. In germline, CDR1 is SEHNR, CDR2 FQNEAQ (reference sequence). V was trimmed by 0 bases and J by 1 base, leaving 3 bases between them. DNA of the CDR3: TGTGCCAGCAGCTTAGCAGAGAACACCGGGGAGCTGTTTTTT. Translated: CASSLAENTGELFF.

This clonotype was counted at least ten times. The chain couples TRBV10-3 to TRBJ2-7; D gene ambiguous. In germline, CDR1 is ENHRY, CDR2 SYGVKD. The CDR3 contains 14 residues. Trimming shortened V by 2 bases and J by 3 bases, and 11 bases separated the two germline ends. The DNA for the CDR3 is TGTGCCATCAGTGAGATATTCAGGAACTACGAGCAGTACTTC. It encodes CAISEIFRNYEQYF.

This clonotype was counted ten times or more. This rearrangement joins TRBV27 to TRBJ2-2, with 12 bases that match TRBD1. Germline values: CDR1 MNHEY, CDR2 SMNVEV (reference sequence). The J segment lost 8 bases and the V segment lost 4 bases, leaving 8 bases of the junction unmatched. The CDR3 is 16 amino acids. CDR3 loop: CASSSPGQGAWGELFF. DNA for the CDR3: TGTGCCAGCAGTTCACCGGGACAGGGGGCTTGGGGGGAGCTGTTTTTT.

This clonotype was detected ten times or more. The chain joins TRBV27 to TRBJ1-1; weak D call: TRBD1 (6 bases). Germline-derived CDR1 and CDR2 are MNHEY and SMNVEV (reference sequence). V lost 2 bases, J lost 5 bases, and 12 bases lay in between. The CDR3 spans 14 residues. CDR3 DNA: TGTGCCAGCAGTTTAGTTGTTCAGGGGACTGAAGCTTTCTTT. Its protein is CASSLVVQGTEAFF.

This clonotype was recorded at least ten times. This sequence joins TRBV5-4 and TRBJ2-7, with TRBD2 matching 7 bases. This CDR3 has 16 residues. V lost 4 bases, J lost 4 bases, and 14 bases stayed unmatched. CDR1 SGHNT and CDR2 YYREEE come from the germline V gene (reference sequence). CDR3 amino acids: CASSRRSSGAWYEQYF. CDR3 DNA sequence: TGTGCCAGCAGCCGGAGGTCTAGCGGAGCTTGGTACGAGCAGTACTTC.

Turning to this clonotype: A much larger clone differs from this one at a single base, so this may be a read error. The chain has TRBV14 and TRBJ1-2; 9 bases are a match to TRBD1. Unmatched junction bases numbered 7, after V lost 4 bases and J lost 4 bases. The germline gives CDR1 SGHDN, CDR2 FVKESK. This CDR3 is built from 15 residues. The CDR3 region has the DNA TGTGCCAGCAGCCTTACGACAGGGGGGGCCTATGGCTACACCTTC. Translating it yields CASSLTTGGAYGYTF.

This clonotype was picked up a small number of times. The V gene is TRBV20-1, the J gene TRBJ2-2, with a possible D match to TRBD2 (6 bases). There are 15 residues in the CDR3. Germline V gives CDR1 DFQATT, CDR2 SNEGSKA (reference sequence). V gave up 6 bases and J gave up 3 bases, with 17 bases separating them. In DNA form, the CDR3 reads TGCAGTGCCCGCCGGAGTAGCGGATACACCGGGGAGCTGTTTTTT. This sequence encodes CSARRSSGYTGELFF.

This clonotype was found a few times. The V gene is TRBV9, the J gene TRBJ1-2; TRBD1 matches 9 bases. The V gene end was trimmed by 0 bases and the J gene end by 4 bases; junction bases not matched to a gene: 4. Germline V gene sequence: CDR1 SGDLS, CDR2 YYNGEE. The CDR3 is 15 amino acids. The CDR3 region has the DNA TGTGCCAGCAGCGTAGTTGGGACAGGGTCCTATGGCTACACCTTC. Protein product: CASSVVGTGSYGYTF.

This clonotype was seen repeatedly, ten times or more. The chain carries TRBV10-3 and TRBJ2-3, with 10 bases fitting TRBD2. Germline CDR1 ENHRY, CDR2 SYGVKD. The V and J ends lost 3 bases and 2 bases, in that order; junction bases with no gene match: 8. This CDR3 has 17 amino acids. The CDR3 here is CAISEGLAGEITDTQYF. CDR3 nucleotide sequence: TGTGCCATCAGTGAAGGGCTAGCGGGAGAAATCACAGATACGCAGTATTTT.

On this clonotype: Being one base from a much bigger clone, this may be a read error. No conserved phenylalanine or tryptophan ends this CDR3, so it is likely a read error. The V call is TRBV5-1, the J call TRBJ1-4; D remains unclear. The germline V gene encodes CDR1 SGHRS and CDR2 YFSETQ. V was clipped by 7 bases and J by 5 bases, with 6 bases between them. The CDR3 length is 11 residues. The CDR3 region has the DNA TGCGCCAGCCGCTCCAATGAAAAACTGTTTCTT. Translating it yields CASRSNEKLFL.

The chain carries TRBV6-5 and TRBJ2-7; tentative D call: TRBD2 (6 bases). Germline CDR1 reads MNHEY; CDR2 reads SVGAGI. The CDR3 consists of 16 residues. The CDR3 sequence is CVSRPKAGGSLYEQYF. CDR3 DNA sequence: TGTGTTAGCAGACCCAAGGCTGGGGGGAGTTTGTACGAGCAGTACTTC.

This clonotype was observed at least ten times. The DNA of the CDR3 is TGTGCCACCAGCAGGCCTCAGGGGGCAGGGCCTGCCAAAAACATTCAGTACTTC. Protein product: CATSRPQGAGPAKNIQYF. This chain connects TRBV15 to TRBJ2-4; 8 nucleotides align to TRBD1. V lost 3 bases and J lost 1; bases outside the gene matches: 11. Germline CDR1 reads LNHNV; CDR2 reads YYDKDF (reference sequence). The length of the CDR3 is 18 residues. Variable domain in full (rest from reference TRBV15 and TRBJ2-4): DAMVIQNPRYQVTQFGKPVTLSCSQTLNHNVMYWYQQKSSQAPKLLFHYYDKDFNNEADTPDNFQSRRPNTSFCFLDIRSPGLGDTAMYLCATSRPQGAGPAKNIQYFGAGTRLSVL.

This clonotype occurred a few times. J is TRBJ1-1 and V is TRBV6-6; D not resolved. The V gene's germline CDR1 is MNHNY and CDR2 SVGAGI (reference sequence). Trimming took 2 bases from V and 8 from J, leaving 15 bases between them. This CDR3 region has 14 residues. The CDR3: CASSYHLADIEAFF. The CDR3 DNA sequence: TGTGCCAGCAGTTACCACCTCGCCGACATCGAAGCTTTCTTT.